This T cell receptor beta chain stems from a study of Graves' ophthalmopathy and Graves' hyperthyroidism. Study-level results: Blood contained most expanded thyroid clonotypes exceeding 0.001 frequency.

The CDR3 sequence is 15 residues long. Germline values: CDR1 SGHDT, CDR2 YYEEEE. The V end was cut by 2 bases, the J end by 4 bases, with 12 bases between. Using RNA transcripts, the TCR beta CDR3 regions were amplified. RT-PCR with HTBI primers came first, then second-round multiplex PCR. TCRdb re-analysed the multiplex PCR reads in MiXCR, keeping a single row per CDR3 protein. The sample carries 230,000 or so distinct CDR3 sequences, roughly 50% recorded once. PBMCs were density-gradient isolated from roughly 10 ml fresh blood. Details on this clonotype: Its antigen is as yet unknown.

The sequencing input was peripheral blood. This chain joins TRBV5-6 and TRBJ2-2; no firm D call. The TCR comes from an adult man with Graves' ophthalmopathy. CDR3 loop: CASSFVTGLTGELFF. CDR3 DNA: TGTGCCAGCAGCTTCGTAACGGGTCTCACCGGGGAGCTGTTTTTT.